This T cell receptor delta chain came from a study of Vδ1+ human thymocytes. The germline CDR1 and CDR2 sequences are TSWWSYY and QGS. J gave up 0 bases and V 4 bases, and 30 bases lay outside the gene matches. The CDR3 extends over 24 amino acids. Findings and limits, study-wide: In the thymus, TRG and TRD repertoires looked highly polyclonal with Gaussian CDR3 lengths. Bulk repertoire data may be misinterpreted because of unexpected Vdelta2 sequences. Despite high sort purity, about 20% of thymic T cell receptor delta sequences were Vdelta2.

This clone was seen a handful of times. What it binds is unknown. The template was reverse-transcribed extracted RNA. Pooled V-gene forward primers with one constant-region reverse primer generated the CDR3 amplicons by multiplex PCR. TCRdb used CATT to re-call clones from the multiplex PCR reads. The repertoire holds tens of thousands of delta-chain clones, with approximately 16% as singletons. The sorted cells were CD3+ Vdelta1+ Vdelta2- thymocytes from alphabeta-depleted thymus. The source of this sequence is a boy younger than two who had congenital heart surgery. Sequencing was done on a sample of Vdelta1+ gamma-delta thymocytes from the thymus. Subset here: FACS-sorted CD3+ TCRalphabeta- TCRVdelta1+ TCRVdelta2- thymocytes. The gene calls are TRDV1 and TRDJ1; 9 bases are shared with TRDD3. The CDR3 DNA reads TGTGCTCTTGGGGGGCGGCGCGGACTCACTACACTCTACTGGGGGAGGTGGTACACCGATAAACTCATCTTT. Protein: CALGGRRGLTTLYWGRWYTDKLIF.